The clone carrying this T cell receptor beta chain occurred a few times. As yet, its antigen is unknown. This record belongs to a study of beta chain features in type 1 diabetes. General study findings and limits: Possibly, sequencing cDNA over-represented cells that had high TCR expression levels. In all four CD4+ subsets, TCRB CDR3 length was significantly, moderately reduced in type 1 diabetes.

The isolated RNA, all of it, was reverse transcribed, so expressed TCRB transcripts were what got sequenced. Sequenced by immunoSEQ multiplex PCR; TCRdb stores in-frame clones only, minus some. The table includes almost 350,000 clones, roughly 8.8% detected once. The receptor comes from a man aged 30 to 45 with type 1 diabetes. The sample consisted of central memory CD4+ T cells from blood.

CDR3: CASSVQGARTQYF. The CDR3 region has the DNA TGTGCCAGCAGCGTACAGGGGGCTAGAACCCAGTACTTC. V gene TRBV9 combines with J gene TRBJ2-5; TRBD1 matches 8 bases. Trimming at V came to 1 base and at J to 8 bases, leaving 4 bases not matched to a gene. Germline V gene data show CDR1 as SGDLS and CDR2 as YYNGEE. The CDR3 runs to 13 residues.